The clone carrying this T cell receptor (beta chain) was observed a handful of times. The sample belongs to a study of blood T cells in healthy people across ages. The authors ran a second PCR of roughly 6 to 12 cycles using a sample-barcoded 5' primer and a J-beta primer mix. MiXCR, applied by TCRdb to the 5' RACE reads, yields one record per CDR3 protein. This table holds around 1,000,000 distinct CDR3 sequences, under 30% found once. Trimming shortened V by 2 bases and J by 9 bases, and 18 bases separated the two germline ends. Germline-derived CDR1 and CDR2 are SGHRS and YFSETQ. This CDR3 contains 15 residues. The sample was also reused in another study, on T cells of mothers and their children.

Specimen: blood. The receptor's source is a girl aged 2 to 10 in good health. The chain is built from TRBV5-1 and TRBJ2-1, with a weak D call TRBD1 (6 bases). The CDR3 spells CASSFPDRVLIEQFF. The CDR3 DNA follows: TGCGCCAGCAGCTTCCCGGACAGAGTCCTCATTGAGCAGTTCTTC.